This TCR beta chain comes out of a study of T cells in localized non-small cell lung cancer. The study's findings and limits: Longer overall survival was associated with a higher density of T cells in the blood.

Measured with immunoSEQ multiplex PCR; TCRdb has only the in-frame clones, and not every one. The sample holds about 91,000 clones; approximately 88% are singletons and the top ten take about 16%. Only a few counts were recorded for this clone. Its target is not known. The CDR3 is made up of 15 amino acids. CDR1 and CDR2 (germline): SGDLS, YYNGEE. Trimming pared 2 bases from V and 1 base from J, leaving 12 bases between. The TCR comes from a man aged 35-75 years with stage I squamous cell lung carcinoma. The specimen comprised peripheral blood, sampled before any cancer treatment. V is TRBV9 and J is TRBJ1-1; tentative D call: TRBD1 (6 bases). The CDR3: CASSVLPGQNTEAFF. The CDR3 DNA reads as TGTGCCAGCAGCGTTCTACCGGGACAGAACACTGAAGCTTTCTTT. Based on the CDR3 plus reference TRBV9 and TRBJ1-1, the full variable domain is DSGVTQTPKHLITATGQRVTLRCSPRSGDLSVYWYQQSLDQGLQFLIQYYNGEERAKGNILERFSAQQFPDLHSELNLSSLELGDSALYFCASSVLPGQNTEAFFGQGTRLTVV.